This entry features one T cell receptor beta chain sequence. Between the trimmed V and J ends, which lost 5 bases and 4 bases, there was a span of 17 bases. The CDR3 consists of 15 residues. Germline V gene sequence: CDR1 SGHTA, CDR2 FQGNSA. This entry comes from a study of blood T cell repertoires in COVID-19. TCRdb's table, derived via immunoSEQ multiplex PCR, lists solely in-frame clones and lacks some. The sample has 70,000 to 90,000 clones; around 82% are singletons. The genes are TRBV7-2 and TRBJ1-2; D possibly corresponds to TRBD1 (5 bases). The sequence was obtained from a woman aged 80 or over with acute or convalescent COVID-19. Sample: peripheral blood. CDR3 nucleotides: TGTGCCAGCAGCCCAGCAGGGTCCTCGGGCTATGGCTACACCTTC. Encoded protein: CASSPAGSSGYGYTF.